This record looks at one TCR beta chain sequence and its context. Its specificity is unknown. Measured with immunoSEQ multiplex PCR; TCRdb has only the in-frame clones, and not every one. The table lists about 150,000 clones, about 91% of them singletons. The CDR3 length is 12 residues. V gave up 5 bases and J gave up 4 bases, with 11 bases separating them. Germline V CDR1 and CDR2: GTSNPN, SVGIG (reference sequence). This sample is drawn from a study of T cell responses to AZD1222 COVID-19 vaccine. Study results and caveats: Baseline seropositives among AZD1222 recipients totaled only 5 to 7. Spike was spanned by vaccine-associated CD4 TCRs, with dominance at 160-218 and 743-854. Clonal diversity was possibly underestimated, and white British individuals and females predominated among donors. No repertoire was sampled before or during the peak T cell response, only after it.

The sequenced sample was peripheral blood, obtained on day 0 of MenACWY control vaccination. This TCR derives from an adult in good health. The chain combines TRBV30 with TRBJ1-1; a weak D match, TRBD1 (6 bases). The chain's CDR3 is CAWSTGSTEAFF. The CDR3 coding sequence is TGTGCCTGGTCAACAGGGTCCACTGAAGCTTTCTTT.